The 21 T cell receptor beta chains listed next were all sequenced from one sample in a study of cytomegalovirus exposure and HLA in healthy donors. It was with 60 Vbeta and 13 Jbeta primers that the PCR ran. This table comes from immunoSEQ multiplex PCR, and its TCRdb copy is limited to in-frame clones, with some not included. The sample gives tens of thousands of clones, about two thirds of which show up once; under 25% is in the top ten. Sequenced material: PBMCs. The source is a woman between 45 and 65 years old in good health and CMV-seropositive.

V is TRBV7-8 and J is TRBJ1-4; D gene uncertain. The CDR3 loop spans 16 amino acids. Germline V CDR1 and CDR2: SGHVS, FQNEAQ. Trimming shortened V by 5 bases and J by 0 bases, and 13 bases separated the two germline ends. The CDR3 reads CASSPQATATNEKLFF. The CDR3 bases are TGTGCCAGCAGCCCCCAGGCTACTGCAACTAATGAAAAACTGTTTTTT.

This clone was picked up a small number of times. The chain's CDR3 is CASSPLGTGISYGYTF. The CDR3 nucleotides read TGTGCCAGCAGTCCCCTCGGGACAGGGATCAGCTATGGCTACACCTTC. V gene TRBV27 combines with J gene TRBJ1-2; 9 bases are a match to TRBD1. The germline V gene encodes CDR1 MNHEY and CDR2 SMNVEV (reference sequence). The CDR3 contains 16 residues. The J segment lost 4 bases and the V segment lost 5 bases, leaving 11 bases of the junction unmatched.

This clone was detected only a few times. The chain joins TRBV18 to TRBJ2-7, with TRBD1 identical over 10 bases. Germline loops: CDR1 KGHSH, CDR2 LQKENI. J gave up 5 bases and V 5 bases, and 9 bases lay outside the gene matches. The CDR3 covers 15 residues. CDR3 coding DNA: TGTGCCAGCTCATCCCGACAGGGGGCGAACCACGAGCAGTACTTC. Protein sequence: CASSSRQGANHEQYF.

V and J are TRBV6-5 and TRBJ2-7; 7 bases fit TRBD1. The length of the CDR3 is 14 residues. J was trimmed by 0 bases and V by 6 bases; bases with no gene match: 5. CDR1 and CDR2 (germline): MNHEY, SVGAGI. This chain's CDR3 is CASRQTGFSYEQYF. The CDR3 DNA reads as TGTGCCAGCAGGCAGACAGGGTTCTCCTACGAGCAGTACTTC.

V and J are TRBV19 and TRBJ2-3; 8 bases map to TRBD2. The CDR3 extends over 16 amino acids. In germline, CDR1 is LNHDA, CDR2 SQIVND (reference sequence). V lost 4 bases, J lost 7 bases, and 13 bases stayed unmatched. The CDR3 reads CASSRVGSGGSNTQYF. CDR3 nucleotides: TGTGCCAGTAGTAGGGTAGGGAGCGGGGGCTCAAATACGCAGTATTTT.

The chain's CDR3 is CASEDRVDTEAFF. CDR3 bases: TGTGCCAGCGAAGACAGGGTGGACACTGAAGCTTTCTTT. The chain couples TRBV28 to TRBJ1-1, with 7 bases that match TRBD1. Germline V CDR1 and CDR2: MDHEN, SYDVKM. The CDR3 is 13 residues long. The J segment lost 3 bases and the V segment lost 8 bases, leaving 6 bases of the junction unmatched.

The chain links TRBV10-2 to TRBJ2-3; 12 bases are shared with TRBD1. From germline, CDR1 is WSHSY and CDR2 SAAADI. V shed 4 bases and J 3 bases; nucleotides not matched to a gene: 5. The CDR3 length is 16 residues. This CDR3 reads CASSGGQGAYTDTQYF. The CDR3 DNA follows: TGCGCCAGCAGTGGGGGACAGGGGGCTTATACAGATACGCAGTATTTT.

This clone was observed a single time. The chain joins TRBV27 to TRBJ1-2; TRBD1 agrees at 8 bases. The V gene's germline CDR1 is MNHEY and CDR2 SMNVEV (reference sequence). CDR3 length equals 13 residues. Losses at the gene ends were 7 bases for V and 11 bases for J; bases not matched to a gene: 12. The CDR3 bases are TGTGCCAGCACCCCTAGAGACGGGACAGGATACACCTTC. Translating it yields CASTPRDGTGYTF.

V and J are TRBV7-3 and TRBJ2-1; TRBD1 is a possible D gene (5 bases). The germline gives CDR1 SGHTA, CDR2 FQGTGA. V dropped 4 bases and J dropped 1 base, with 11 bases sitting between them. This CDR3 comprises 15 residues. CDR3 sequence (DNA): TGTGCCAGCAGCTCCATCTCAGGGTCCTACAATGAGCAGTTCTTC. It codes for CASSSISGSYNEQFF.

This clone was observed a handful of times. In nucleotides, the CDR3 is TGTGCCAGTACCAGGTCCTTCCCCGAATATGGCTACACCTTC. Translation: CASTRSFPEYGYTF. J is TRBJ1-2 and V is TRBV19; no definite D call. CDR1 is LNHDA, CDR2 SQIVND, per germline (reference sequence). Between the trimmed V and J ends, which lost 7 bases and 5 bases, there was a span of 17 bases. This CDR3 comprises 14 residues.

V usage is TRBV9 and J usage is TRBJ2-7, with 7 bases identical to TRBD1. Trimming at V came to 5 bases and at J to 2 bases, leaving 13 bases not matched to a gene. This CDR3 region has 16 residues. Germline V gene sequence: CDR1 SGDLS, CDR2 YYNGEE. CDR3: CASSRDSGSPTYEQYF. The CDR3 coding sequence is TGTGCCAGCAGTAGGGACAGCGGTTCCCCTACCTACGAGCAGTACTTC.

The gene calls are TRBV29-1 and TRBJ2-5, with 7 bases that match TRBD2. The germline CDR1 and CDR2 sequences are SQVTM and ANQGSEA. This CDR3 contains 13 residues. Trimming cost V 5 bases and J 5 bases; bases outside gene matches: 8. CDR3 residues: CSVRASGGETQYF. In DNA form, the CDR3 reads TGCAGCGTTCGGGCTAGCGGCGGTGAGACCCAGTACTTC.

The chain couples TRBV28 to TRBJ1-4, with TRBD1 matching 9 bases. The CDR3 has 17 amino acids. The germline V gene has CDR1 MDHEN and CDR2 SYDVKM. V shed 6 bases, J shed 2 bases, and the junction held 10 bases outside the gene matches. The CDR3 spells CASSYTGGIPTNEKLFF. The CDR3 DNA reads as TGTGCCAGCAGCTATACAGGGGGCATCCCGACTAATGAAAAACTGTTTTTT.

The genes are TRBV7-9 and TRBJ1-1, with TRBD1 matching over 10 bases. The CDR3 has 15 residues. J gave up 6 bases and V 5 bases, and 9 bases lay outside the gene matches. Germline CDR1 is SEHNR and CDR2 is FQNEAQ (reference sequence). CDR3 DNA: TGTGCCAGCAGCCGCTGGACAGGGGGAGTTTCTGAAGCTTTCTTT. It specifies CASSRWTGGVSEAFF.

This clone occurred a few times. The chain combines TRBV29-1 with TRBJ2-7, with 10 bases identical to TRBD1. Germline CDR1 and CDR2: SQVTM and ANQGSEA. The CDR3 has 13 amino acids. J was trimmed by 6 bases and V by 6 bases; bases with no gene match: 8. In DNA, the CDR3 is TGCAGCGTGAACCGAGGGACAGGGGCCGAGCAGTACTTC. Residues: CSVNRGTGAEQYF.

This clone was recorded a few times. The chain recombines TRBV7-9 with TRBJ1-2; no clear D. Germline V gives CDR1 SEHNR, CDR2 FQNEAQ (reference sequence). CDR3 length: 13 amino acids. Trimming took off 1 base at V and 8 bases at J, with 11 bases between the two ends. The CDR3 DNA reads TGTGCCAGCAGCTTAGAGGTCGCGGGAGGCTACACCTTC. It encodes CASSLEVAGGYTF.

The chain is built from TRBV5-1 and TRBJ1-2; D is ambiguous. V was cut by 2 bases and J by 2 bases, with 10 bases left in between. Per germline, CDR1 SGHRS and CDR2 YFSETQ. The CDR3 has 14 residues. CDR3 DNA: TGCGCCAGCAGCTTCGGGGAGACGAACTATGGCTACACCTTC. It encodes CASSFGETNYGYTF.

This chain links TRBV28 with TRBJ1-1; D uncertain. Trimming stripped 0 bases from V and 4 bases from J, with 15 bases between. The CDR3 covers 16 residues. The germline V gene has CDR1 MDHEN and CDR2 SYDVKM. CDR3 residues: CASSLWDSNAGTEAFF. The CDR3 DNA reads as TGTGCCAGCAGTTTATGGGACTCTAACGCTGGCACTGAAGCTTTCTTT.

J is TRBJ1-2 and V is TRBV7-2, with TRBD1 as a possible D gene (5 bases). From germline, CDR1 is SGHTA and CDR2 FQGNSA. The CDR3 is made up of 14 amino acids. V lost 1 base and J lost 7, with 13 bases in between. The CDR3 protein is CASSLGRREGGYTF. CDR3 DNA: TGTGCCAGCAGCTTAGGCCGCAGGGAAGGTGGCTACACCTTC. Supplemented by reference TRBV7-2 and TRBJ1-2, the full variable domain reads GAGVSQSPSNKVTEKGKDVELRCDPISGHTALYWYRQSLGQGLEFLIYFQGNSAPDKSGLPSDRFSAERTGGSVSTLTIQRTQQEDSAVYLCASSLGRREGGYTFGSGTRLTVV.

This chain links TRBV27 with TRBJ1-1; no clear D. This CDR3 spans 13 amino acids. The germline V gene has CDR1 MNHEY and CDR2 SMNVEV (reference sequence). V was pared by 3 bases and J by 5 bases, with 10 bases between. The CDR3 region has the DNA TGTGCCAGCAGTTTGACGGGGTATACTGAAGCTTTCTTT. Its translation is CASSLTGYTEAFF.

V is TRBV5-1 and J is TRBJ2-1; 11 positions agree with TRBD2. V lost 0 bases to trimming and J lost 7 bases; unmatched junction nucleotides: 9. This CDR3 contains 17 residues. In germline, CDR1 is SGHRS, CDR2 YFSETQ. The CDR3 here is CASSLGLAGGLGNEQFF. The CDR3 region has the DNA TGCGCCAGCAGCTTGGGGCTAGCGGGGGGCCTGGGGAATGAGCAGTTCTTC.